These 24 T cell receptor beta chains were sequenced from one sample in a study of T-cell memory formation after mild COVID-19. TCRdb fed the 5' RACE reads into MiXCR, producing one record per CDR3 protein. The sample holds 120,000 or so distinct CDR3 sequences; approximately 17% are singletons and the top ten take 5.2%. Sequenced: PBMCs or a T cell subset sorted from them (not recorded which). The source is a man between 18 and 29 years old who had mild COVID-19 (a few samples of this study predate the infection). Cell type and time point are not known.

This chain joins TRBV6-2 or TRBV6-3 and TRBJ2-7, with D perhaps TRBD1 or TRBD2 (5 bases each). The CDR3 contains 12 residues. Deletions cut 4 bases from V and 2 bases from J, with 6 bases between. Per the germline V gene, CDR1 is MNHEY and CDR2 is SVGEGT. CDR3 residues: CASSWDAYEQYV. As DNA, the CDR3 is TGTGCCAGCAGTTGGGACGCCTACGAGCAGTACGTC.

This chain uses TRBV11-2 with TRBJ2-7, with D possibly TRBD1 on 5 matching bases. Per the germline V gene, CDR1 is SGHAT and CDR2 is FQNNGV. The CDR3 contains 14 residues. V lost 7 bases and J 6 bases, leaving 19 bases between the germline ends. In DNA form, the CDR3 reads TGTGCCAGCAATAGACAGTCGGTCACCGGCGAGCAGTACTTC. It encodes CASNRQSVTGEQYF.

This clonotype appeared a few times. The chain uses TRBV12-3 or TRBV12-4 and TRBJ1-1; D is undetermined. Deletions cut 4 bases from V and 0 bases from J, with 9 bases between. CDR3 length: 14 residues. The CDR3 is CASSSRRMNTEAFF. The DNA of the CDR3 is TGTGCCAGCAGTTCTCGACGGATGAACACTGAAGCTTTCTTT.

This clonotype occurred once. V gene TRBV30 combines with J gene TRBJ2-5, with D possibly matching TRBD2 (5 bases). The CDR3 totals 13 residues. Germline CDR1 reads GTSNPN; CDR2 reads SVGIG (reference sequence). The V gene lost 2 bases and the J gene lost 7 bases, with 14 bases spanning the gap. The CDR3 region has the DNA TGTGCCTGGAGTTCGTCTCTTCGGGGGACCCAGTACTTC. This sequence encodes CAWSSSLRGTQYF.

The chain employs TRBV6-6 and TRBJ1-1; D is possibly TRBD1 (5 bases). Germline CDR1 and CDR2: MNHNY and SVGAGI (reference sequence). This CDR3 spans 14 amino acids. Trimming stripped 6 bases from V and 8 bases from J, with 19 bases between. The CDR3 spells CASSSGTSGVEAFF. The CDR3 nucleotides are TGTGCCAGCAGCTCCGGGACGTCCGGAGTGGAAGCTTTCTTT.

J is TRBJ1-3 and V is TRBV5-1; no clear D. The germline V gene encodes CDR1 SGHRS and CDR2 YFSETQ. The CDR3 has 16 residues. V was trimmed by 4 bases and J by 0 bases, leaving 14 bases between them. Here the CDR3 DNA reads TGCGCCAGCAGCCGGGGTGGGCAGAGCTCTGGAAACACCATATATTTT. It encodes CASSRGGQSSGNTIYF. The whole variable domain, remainder taken from reference TRBV5-1 and TRBJ1-3, is KAGVTQTPRYLIKTRGQQVTLSCSPISGHRSVSWYQQTPGQGLQFLFEYFSETQRNKGNFPGRFSGRQFSNSRSEMNVSTLELGDSALYLCASSRGGQSSGNTIYFGEGSWLTVV.

This clonotype occurred many times. The chain links TRBV7-9 to TRBJ1-5; the D is unclear. Looked up from germline, CDR1 is SEHNR and CDR2 is FQNEAQ (reference sequence). This CDR3 spans 12 amino acids. The V and J ends lost 6 bases and 9 bases respectively, with 12 bases between them. The CDR3 nucleotides read TGTGCCAGCAGTCTTTGGTCTGGGCCCCAGCATTTT. Translating gives CASSLWSGPQHF. Looking up the rest from reference TRBV7-9 and TRBJ1-5 gives the full variable domain: DTGVSQNPRHKITKRGQNVTFRCDPISEHNRLYWYRQTLGQGPEFLTYFQNEAQLEKSRLLSDRFSAERPKGSFSTLEIQRTEQGDSAMYLCASSLWSGPQHFGDGTRLSIL.

This clonotype was seen at least ten times. The chain recombines TRBV12-3 or TRBV12-4 with TRBJ2-7, with a tentative D call TRBD1 (6 bases). The CDR3 sequence is 15 residues long. The germline V and J ends were trimmed by 6 bases and 6 bases, with 21 bases remaining between them. The CDR3: CASSYPGWGPGEQYF. The CDR3 DNA follows: TGTGCCAGCAGCTATCCCGGGTGGGGGCCGGGCGAGCAGTACTTC.

The rearrangement uses TRBV6-4 and TRBJ2-2; 9 positions match TRBD1. V shed 4 bases and J 0 bases; nucleotides not matched to a gene: 3. Germline assignment: CDR1 MRHNA and CDR2 SNTAGT. This CDR3 spans 16 amino acids. The CDR3 loop is CASSGRQGANTGELFF. In DNA, the CDR3 is TGTGCCAGCAGTGGGAGACAGGGGGCGAACACCGGGGAGCTGTTTTTT.

Only a few counts were recorded for this clonotype. The chain links TRBV9 to TRBJ2-5; 11 nucleotides agree with TRBD2. CDR3 length: 16 amino acids. CDR1 and CDR2 from the germline V gene are SGDLS and YYNGEE. V gave up 0 bases and J gave up 3 bases; unmatched junction bases: 4. The CDR3 DNA is TGTGCCAGCAGCGTAGAAATGGGACTAGCGGAAGAGACCCAGTACTTC. Its protein is CASSVEMGLAEETQYF. The complete variable domain, with remaining parts taken from reference TRBV9 and TRBJ2-5, reads DSGVTQTPKHLITATGQRVTLRCSPRSGDLSVYWYQQSLDQGLQFLIQYYNGEERAKGNILERFSAQQFPDLHSELNLSSLELGDSALYFCASSVEMGLAEETQYFGPGTRLLVL.

In this sample, this clonotype turned up many times. CDR3 amino acids: CASSQEGWGQSSYEQYF. DNA of the CDR3: TGTGCCAGCAGCCAAGAAGGTTGGGGGCAGAGCTCCTACGAGCAGTACTTC. The genes are TRBV4-2 and TRBJ2-7, with D possibly matching TRBD1 (6 bases). In germline, CDR1 is LGHNA, CDR2 YNFKEQ. This CDR3 spans 17 amino acids. Trimming left V 0 bases short and J 0 bases short, with 15 bases between.

This clonotype was observed a handful of times. This sequence joins TRBV5-4 and TRBJ2-7; 9 nucleotides align to TRBD2. V was clipped by 4 bases and J by 1 base; unmatched bases: 12. Per germline, CDR1 SGHNT and CDR2 YYREEE (reference sequence). The CDR3 consists of 17 residues. CDR3 amino acids: CASSPLRNSGGSYEQYF. The DNA of the CDR3 is TGTGCCAGCAGCCCTCTCCGGAATAGCGGGGGTTCCTACGAGCAGTACTTC.

This clonotype was found a few times. The chain couples TRBV7-2 to TRBJ1-1, with TRBD1 matching 8 bases. With V trimmed by 5 bases and J by 9 bases, 11 bases remained unmatched. CDR1 SGHTA and CDR2 FQGNSA come from the germline V gene. CDR3 size: 14 residues. CDR3 region: CASSTLDRGSKAFF. CDR3 nucleotide sequence: TGTGCCAGCAGCACCCTAGACAGGGGCTCGAAAGCTTTCTTT.

This clonotype was counted many times. The V and J genes are TRBV6-6 and TRBJ2-7; D is perhaps TRBD1 or TRBD2 (5 bases each). Germline CDR1 MNHNY, CDR2 SVGAGI (reference sequence). Trimming left V 8 bases short and J 3 bases short, with 11 bases between. CDR3 size: 12 residues. CDR3 sequence reads: CASEGPYYEQYV. CDR3 DNA: TGTGCCAGCGAGGGGCCGTACTACGAGCAGTACGTC.

This clonotype was found a few times. The V call is TRBV20-1, the J call TRBJ1-5; D is undetermined. The CDR3 loop spans 16 amino acids. The germline CDR1 and CDR2 sequences are DFQATT and SNEGSKA (reference sequence). V gave up 1 base and J gave up 0 bases, with 13 bases separating them. The CDR3 spells CSARARPPHSNQPQHF. In DNA form, the CDR3 reads TGCAGTGCTAGAGCTCGACCTCCCCATAGCAATCAGCCCCAGCATTTT.

This clonotype appeared many times. The V gene is TRBV2, the J gene TRBJ2-5; D may be TRBD2 (5 bases). Trimming took 6 bases from V and 2 from J, leaving 13 bases between them. The CDR3 runs to 14 residues. The germline CDR1 and CDR2 sequences are SNHLY and FYNNEI. As DNA, the CDR3 is TGTGCCAGCAGCCGACTAACACCACAAGAGACCCAGTACTTC. This translates into CASSRLTPQETQYF.

This sequence joins TRBV12-3 or TRBV12-4 and TRBJ1-1; D possibly corresponds to TRBD1 (5 bases). This CDR3 contains 15 residues. The V end was cut by 4 bases, the J end by 2 bases, with 14 bases between. The CDR3 here is CASSYGGTLNTEAFF. In DNA form, the CDR3 reads TGTGCCAGCAGTTATGGGGGGACTCTTAACACTGAAGCTTTCTTT.

The rearrangement joins TRBV6-2 or TRBV6-3 to TRBJ2-6; D is unclear. Looked up from germline, CDR1 is MNHEY and CDR2 is SVGEGT. V was cut by 6 bases and J by 1 base, with 10 bases left in between. The CDR3 is 15 residues long. The CDR3 loop reads CASRLLISGANVLTF. The CDR3 nucleotides read TGTGCCAGCAGACTACTCATATCTGGGGCCAACGTCCTGACTTTC.

This clonotype was detected a few times. V and J are TRBV4-3 and TRBJ1-1; D gene unclear. The CDR3 is made up of 13 amino acids. V dropped 6 bases and J dropped 8 bases, with 16 bases sitting between them. The germline V gene has CDR1 LGHNA and CDR2 YSLEER. This CDR3 is CASSGRSRLEAFF. In DNA form, the CDR3 reads TGCGCCAGCAGTGGGAGAAGCAGGCTAGAAGCTTTCTTT.

This clonotype appeared a few times. The V and J genes are TRBV19 and TRBJ2-1, with D perhaps TRBD1 (6 bases). The CDR3 has 12 residues. The germline CDR1 and CDR2 sequences are LNHDA and SQIVND (reference sequence). Deletions cut 4 bases from V and 11 bases from J, with 12 bases between. CDR3 nucleotide sequence: TGTGCCAGTAGTAGCGACAGGTTAAAGCAGTTCTTC. Residues: CASSSDRLKQFF.

The chain employs TRBV12-3 or TRBV12-4 and TRBJ2-1; 13 bases agree with TRBD2. Trimming cost V 3 bases and J 6 bases; bases outside gene matches: 2. The CDR3 consists of 15 residues. The CDR3 loop is CASSFGLAGVNEQFF. The CDR3 bases are TGTGCCAGCAGTTTCGGACTAGCGGGGGTCAATGAGCAGTTCTTC.

This clonotype was counted at least ten times. V gene TRBV5-1 combines with J gene TRBJ2-5; possibly TRBD2 for D (6 bases). Germline-derived CDR1 and CDR2 are SGHRS and YFSETQ. The CDR3 runs 14 residues. V gave up 2 bases and J gave up 2 bases, with 10 bases separating them. CDR3 nucleotide sequence: TGCGCCAGCAGCTTTGGTCGGGGGCAAGAGACCCAGTACTTC. Encoded protein: CASSFGRGQETQYF.

The chain joins TRBV12-3 or TRBV12-4 to TRBJ1-2, with D perhaps TRBD1 (5 bases). The length of the CDR3 is 13 residues. Trimming pared 6 bases from V and 8 bases from J, leaving 16 bases between. The CDR3 region is CASRGEGDWGYTF. The CDR3 nucleotides read TGTGCCAGCAGGGGCGAAGGGGACTGGGGCTACACCTTC.

V and J are TRBV28 and TRBJ2-3; 8 nucleotides agree with TRBD2. Trimming at V came to 3 bases and at J to 1 base, leaving 6 bases not matched to a gene. Germline V lookup: CDR1 MDHEN, CDR2 SYDVKM. The CDR3 is 16 residues long. In nucleotides, the CDR3 is TGTGCCAGCAGTTTGGGGTCAGCGGGGGGCACAGATACGCAGTATTTT. Residues: CASSLGSAGGTDTQYF.